This T cell receptor (beta chain) stems from a study of human T cells and chemical hapten exposure (dated by TCRdb to the early 2020s). For the study in its entirety: For sensitization, 2% DPC in acetone was applied to a roughly 2 cm by roughly 2 cm area of upper inner arm skin. Throughout the approximately 25-week study period, patients were also given weekly therapeutic DPC doses on the scalp. Patch testing was performed on the upper back with Finn chambers containing 0.01% DPC, and the patch tests were scored after 6 days according to International Contact Dermatitis Research Group standards. Alopecia areata with under or over 50% scalp involvement, alopecia totalis and alopecia universalis were represented in the patient cohort, which was mostly female. Libraries were pooled for sequencing, and variation in per-sample TCR yields was attributed mainly to small differences in library volumes within the pool. Peripheral blood TCR repertoire changes were tracked in vivo in alopecia patients during primary and secondary sensitization to the hapten diphenylcyclopropenone (DPC). Blood samples were taken from patients before sensitization (week 0) and at 2, 6 and about 24 weeks after DPC sensitization. About 30 alopecia patients provided blood for TCR sequencing at one to four time points (pre-sensitization, 2, 6 and 24 weeks). The investigation overall reported the following: The number of TCRs above 1 in 1000 frequency did not change with DPC sensitization; there was no evidence of global repertoire structure alterations. Patch test score was positively correlated with the number of PT1 expanded TCRs, with significance at thresholds 8, 16 and 32 but not at 4. Because every patient had alopecia, a presumed autoimmune disease, the patients' immune response might differ from that of healthy individuals. After repeated subsampling, the strength of the expansion versus patch-test correlation and the threshold at which it became significant changed. Expanded TCRs formed significantly more large CDR3 similarity clusters than pre-sensitization or healthy control sets, consistent with antigen-driven responses.

Relative to germline, V is 4 bases shorter and J is 6 bases shorter, with 7 bases between their ends. From the cysteine through the phenylalanine, the CDR3 covers 13 amino acids. Solely the CDR3 DNA is kept, with 39 bases framed from the first base. CDR1 and CDR2, looked up from the germline V gene, are SGHDN and FVKESK. The time point label for this specimen denotes: patch test 2, 6 weeks after DPC sensitization. The intended sense of this specimen's treatment or condition label: therapeutic diphenylcyclopropenone sensitization with weekly scalp DPC. At every patch-test visit, the blood draw took place before the patch test was put on. To be eligible, patients had to be aged 18 to 70, diagnosed with alopecia and judged suitable for DPC therapy, while pregnant patients were excluded. Total RNA was extracted from unfractionated whole blood that had been collected in Tempus Blood RNA tubes. Receptors were amplified or captured by RACE. Sequencing was carried out with a NextSeq 500. During library preparation, unique molecular identifiers were attached to individual cDNA molecules so that TCRs could be counted quantitatively and reproducibly. Each blood RNA sample was used to sequence both TCR alpha and TCR beta chains. As for how the authors treated the data: Samples had a median of 95,638 TCRs, with a range from 23,224 to 690,600. V, J and CDR3 annotation of the TCR reads was carried out using the Decombinator software suite. Every sample was subsampled to the same number of TCRs (28,000) for the PS versus PT1 abundance plots. Expanded TCRs were defined as absent before sensitization and observed at least eight times at the 2-week time point. TCRdb reprocessing: public reads trimmed at Q25 with fastp, clones called with MiXCR, in-frame beta chains kept. Every entry covers one CDR3 protein and lists the most common genes and DNA from its rows. For this entry, the V and J calls and clone size follow TCRdb and not the study's own pipeline. The sample records over 130,000 distinct CDR3 sequences, about 12% of which are singletons. The top ten hold about 1.4% of the sample.

This clonotype was counted many times. Its binding antigen is unknown. No base quality information exists; no much larger clone differs at one position. The chain employs TRBV14 and TRBJ1-6, with no confident D gene call. The specimen comprised whole blood, sampled in connection with sensitization to the hapten diphenylcyclopropenone (DPC). The sequence came from a woman aged 45 to 65 with alopecia areata. Some clones in this sample may be carry-over from other donors' samples. In nucleotides, the sequence is TGTGCCAGCAGCCTATACTTTAATTCACCCCTCCACTTT. Its amino acids are CASSLYFNSPLHF.